This T cell receptor (beta chain) was identified during a study of beta chain features in type 1 diabetes. Study details: When patients were set against healthy donors, age, gender and cell yields were similar.

Since all of the isolated RNA was reverse transcribed, expressed TCRB transcripts were what got sequenced. Sequencing was performed with immunoSEQ multiplex PCR; in TCRdb, only in-frame clones are kept and a portion is missing. The repertoire holds around 46,000 clones, with around 45% as singletons. A few counts support this clone. What it binds is not known. Regarding the study as a whole: In the patient group, naive, central memory and Treg TCRB repertoires seemed more alike than in the healthy donor group. TCRB CDR3 length was moderately but significantly reduced in all four CD4+ subsets of Type 1 diabetes patients. There were fewer insertions and more deletions at the VDJ junctions of type 1 diabetes patients.

Germline loops: CDR1 SGHTA, CDR2 FQGNSA. V gave up 2 bases and J gave up 3 bases, with 12 bases separating them. This CDR3 is 15 amino acids long. This chain joins TRBV7-2 and TRBJ2-3; D possibly corresponds to TRBD2 (6 bases). This clonotype was obtained from a man aged 25 to 40 with type 1 diabetes. Sequencing was carried out using stem cell memory CD4+ T cells from blood. This CDR3 is CASSLWAGRTDTQYF. CDR3 bases: TGTGCCAGCAGCTTATGGGCGGGAAGGACAGATACGCAGTATTTT.